This T cell receptor (beta chain) appears in the sequencing data of a study of cytomegalovirus exposure and HLA in healthy donors (dated by TCRdb to about 2017). About the full investigation: According to an earlier analysis of around 600 of the donors, roughly 180 million T cells yielded 117 million unique TCR beta sequences and around 280 Gb of sequence data. An early release that covered fewer than 800 HLA-typed donors contained about 300 gigabases of sequencing data and about 93 million unique TCR sequences. Among the roughly 400 genotyped donors, 81% belonged to the genetic ancestry cluster associated with self-reported Caucasian donors. The study was designed to test whether signatures of past pathogen exposure could be identified by cataloging public T cell receptors. Using immunosequencing, the study profiled T cell repertoires from 500 to 800 subjects and related those repertoires to cytomegalovirus serostatus. In addition to the first cohort of around 670 subjects, a separate validation cohort of 130 or so different subjects was used. To predict cytomegalovirus infection status, the study brought together high-throughput TCR immunosequencing, statistical association of individual TCRs with disease status, and machine learning. A later analysis re-analyzed previously published TCR beta repertoires from 666 donors and added high-resolution HLA genotyping to study TCR occurrence patterns. In the later analysis, no new phenotypic data were used to find candidate immune exposures; instead, reliance was placed on TCR beta sequences and their occurrence across donors. An earlier analysis of 587 of the donors applied high-throughput TCR beta sequencing to assess whether each TCR beta V gene segment acted as functional or pseudogenic. Donor age, sex, ethnicity and CMV serostatus were compiled together with the repertoire data. A later genetic analysis used genome-wide SNP genotypes for about three fifths of the 666 donors, treating that subset as a discovery cohort. Every discovery cohort repertoire had been produced on one sequencing platform. Both class I and class II loci were covered by HLA typing, at four-digit resolution. Typing coverage differed by locus: A, B, C, DRB1 and DQB1 were typed in roughly 620-640 donors, DQA1 in 522, DPA1 in around 580, and DPB1 in 400 to 480. Four or five DR-DQ haplotypes were handled as single units for association and clustering because linkage in the cohort was strong. Among a few hundred genotyped donors of the cohort, an average of approximately 240,000 unique TCR beta nucleotide sequences were sequenced per donor, around 18% of them non-productive. Broader findings and caveats from the paper: Presence/absence analyses assumed roughly uniform sequencing depth across donors, an assumption that may not hold. According to a later genetic analysis, donors in an Asian-associated ancestry cluster had fewer N-insertions in productive TCRs than the approximately 650-donor mean. In a later analysis, the rate of TCR association differed among HLA loci, with DRB1 alleles having the most associated TCRs and HLA-C alleles having the fewest. HLA typing was unavailable for some donors at each locus, so association tests used only the typed subset. In vitro tests confirmed that a few of the cytomegalovirus-associated TCR beta chains recognize cytomegalovirus antigens. In a later analysis, several top co-occurrence clusters were reported to appear linked to parvovirus B19, influenza, CMV and Epstein-Barr virus. An association between a missense DCLRE1C variant and V-gene and J-gene trimming of TCR beta chains was found in a later genetic analysis and replicated in an independent cohort. Approximately 18 rarely observed V segments, including chromosome 9 orphons, were excluded from the earlier analysis of about 610 of the donors because counts were too low. Immune exposure information for the cohort was limited to CMV serostatus. Linkage disequilibrium might explain the correlated functional status among segregating V segments, but an unknown experimental factor could not be excluded. According to a later analysis, most CMV-associated TCR beta chains appeared to be HLA-restricted, and the HLA associations seemed to be driven largely by CMV exposure. When HLA alleles, especially DR and DQ, strongly co-occurred, attributing TCR associations to individual alleles was difficult. In an earlier analysis of about 540 of the donors, most TCR beta V segments were observed in productive rearrangements about 90% or about 30% of the time, broadly matching IMGT annotations. A further reported finding was that TCR beta sequences accurately predicted the HLA-A and HLA-B alleles for most subjects in the first cohort. At a false discovery rate of 0.05, a later analysis linked about 16,000 TCR beta sequences to specific HLA alleles. In the study, around 160 TCR beta chains were listed as associated with cytomegalovirus. Compared with equally common non-associated chains, HLA-associated TCR beta chains in a later analysis were more clonally expanded and had lower generation probabilities. According to the authors, the approach could potentially be generalized to other disease states and immunological phenotypes. Most TCR sequences were seen in very few donors, while some public TCRs were found in many individuals. A group of highly shared sequence variants was considered likely to be a technical artifact of the sequencing pipeline. Some IMGT-functional V segments, including TRBV6-2 and TRBV6-3, could not be distinguished by the 87-base-pair reads and were therefore excluded. The cohort was sequenced for TCR beta chains only, and without alpha or paired-chain data the features that could be detected were limited. In both the original and validation cohorts, the classifier was reported to diagnose cytomegalovirus status with high specificity and sensitivity.

The cohort was made up of approximately 670 healthy bone marrow donors. All cohort members were sampled while nominally healthy, although unrecorded immune exposures were likely present. The donor was CMV seronegative and was included in the group of several hundred seronegative cohort members. A peripheral blood sample was provided by each donor, and peripheral blood mononuclear cells were used for TCR beta sequencing. Genomic DNA extraction from the blood cell samples was performed with the Qiagen DNeasy Blood Extraction Kit. Spanning cysteine to phenylalanine, the CDR3 consists of 14 amino acids. Only the CDR3 portion is preserved as DNA: 42 bases, with reading frame beginning at the first base. V is pared back by 7 bases and J by 3 bases, with 17 bases lying between the germline termini. CDR1 and CDR2 are drawn from the germline V gene: SGHRS, YFSETQ. Preparation of the library involved the immunoSEQ multiplex PCR assay. The multiplex PCR relied on a mix of 60 forward primers for TCR Vbeta segments and 13 reverse primers for TCR Jbeta segments. Amplification of the CDR3 region of rearranged TCR beta genes was performed with a multiplex PCR assay on genomic DNA. The amplified TCR beta libraries were sequenced on the Illumina HiSeq System as 87-base-pair reads. In the original analysis: In a later analysis, roughly 80 million unique TCR beta chains were counted across the roughly 670 repertoires, and roughly 10 million of these chains were shared by at least two donors. A nearest-neighbor algorithm error-corrected the raw reads and collapsed the reads into unique sequences, merging closely related sequences to remove PCR and sequencing errors. To assign V, D and J gene segments, CDR3 sequences were aligned to IMGT reference sequences. For a sequence to be retained, at least a six-nucleotide match to both a V gene segment and a J gene segment was required. A rearrangement counted as productive if the CDR3 had no stop codons and remained in frame with V and J, and every other rearrangement counted as non-productive. CDR3 was defined according to IMGT convention as the region running from the second conserved V-encoded cysteine to the conserved J-encoded phenylalanine. In an earlier analysis of around 600 of the donors, sequences lacking an unambiguous match to a single V gene segment were excluded. An earlier analysis of fewer than 750 of the donors classified V segments as functional when productive rearrangements were above 56.7% and as segregating when the standard deviation between donors was above 5%. A statistical classification framework was developed to diagnose cytomegalovirus status using the catalog of TCR beta chain sequences. A later analysis assigned V and J genes by comparing TCR nucleotide sequences with IMGT/GENE-DB human TR gene sequences. In a later analysis, CDR3 sequences and most-parsimonious VDJ recombination scenarios were assigned using the TCRdist pipeline. A later analysis defined each TCR beta chain by its CDR3 amino acid sequence plus V-gene family, and excluded reads lacking a unique V-gene family. A later analysis removed over 500 highly shared, low-generation-probability nucleotide sequences to deal with suspected cross-contamination and a sequencing artifact. In a later analysis, a clonal expansion index for each public chain was calculated from normalized within-repertoire ranks of inferred template counts. A later analysis computed generation probabilities with a VDJ recombination model fitted to out-of-frame rearrangements, and checked the results against IGoR. Hypergeometric tests were used in a later analysis to score TCR-TCR, TCR-HLA and TCR-CMV co-occurrence, with a repertoire-size bias correction applied to the TCR pairs. In a later analysis, false discovery rates were estimated by permuting HLA or CMV assignments 20 times. In a later analysis, co-occurring TCRs were grouped using DBSCAN, and TCRdist sequence similarity was added for clustering within HLA-allele-positive subsets. Co-occurrence clustering excluded repertoires with fewer than 30,000 or more than 120,000 public chains, plus five with anomalous nucleotide sharing. TCRdb re-hosts the immuneACCESS table, in-frame sequences only. Its copies lack some clones; in the studies checked, an unresolved V gene accounts for under half of them, and the cause for the rest is not known. Clone size and V and J calls were adopted from that table, with D and trimming inferred from the DNA. For this sample there are about 190,000 clones; approximately 84% appear just once. 0.2% to 0.3% of the sample lies in the top ten.

In regard to this clone: The target of this receptor is not known. The sample holds no much larger clone one base away, and base qualities are not on file.

The TCR was taken from a boy aged 5-17 years in good health and CMV-seronegative. The source material was PBMCs. The V and J genes are TRBV5-1 and TRBJ2-7; the D segment could be TRBD2, given 6 matching bases. The DNA is as follows: TGCGCCAGCGGCCAGGGAGGCGGACGCTACGAGCAGTACTTC. Its translation reads: CASGQGGGRYEQYF. The CDR3, completed at both ends by the reference TRBV5-1 and TRBJ2-7 genes, gives the full variable domain KAGVTQTPRYLIKTRGQQVTLSCSPISGHRSVSWYQQTPGQGLQFLFEYFSETQRNKGNFPGRFSGRQFSNSRSEMNVSTLELGDSALYLCASGQGGGRYEQYFGPGTRLTVT.